The 6 T cell receptor beta chains listed next were all sequenced from one sample in a study of early T cells in non-severe SARS-CoV-2 infection. A single record per CDR3 protein comes from TCRdb applying MiXCR to the 5' RACE reads. This table has about 48,000 distinct CDR3 sequences, 6.2% appearing once. The sample consisted of whole blood, taken at baseline. These receptor sequences come from an adult who was a healthcare worker with PCR-confirmed SARS-CoV-2 infection or an uninfected control (not recorded which).

This clonotype was seen at least ten times. The DNA for the CDR3 is TGCGCCAGCAGCCAAGTCTCCGCCGGGGAGCTGTTTTTT. Translation: CASSQVSAGELFF. V gene TRBV4-3 combines with J gene TRBJ2-2; D not resolved. V was shortened by 1 base and J by 6 bases, with 6 bases between the two germline ends. The CDR3 extends over 13 amino acids. Germline CDR1 LGHNA, CDR2 YSLEER.

This clonotype came up many times. The chain links TRBV7-8 to TRBJ2-7; D perhaps matches TRBD1 (6 bases). With 3 bases removed from V and 2 bases from J, the gap between germline ends came to 11 bases. Germline V gene data show CDR1 as SGHVS and CDR2 as FQNEAQ. The CDR3 is 14 residues long. CDR3 sequence reads: CASSFTGQAYEQYF. In nucleotides, the CDR3 is TGTGCCAGCAGCTTCACGGGACAAGCCTACGAGCAGTACTTC.

This clonotype was counted at least ten times. The chain has TRBV28 and TRBJ2-7, with TRBD1 matching 7 bases. The CDR3 covers 14 residues. V lost 7 bases and J lost 2; bases outside the gene matches: 8. Per the germline V gene, CDR1 is MDHEN and CDR2 is SYDVKM. CDR3 residues: CASTTTGTAYEQYF. In DNA, the CDR3 is TGTGCCAGCACCACGACAGGGACGGCCTACGAGCAGTACTTC.

To note about this clonotype: This may come from a read error, since a much larger clone is one base off. The chain combines TRBV4-3 with TRBJ2-1; weak D call: TRBD1 (6 bases). Per the germline V gene, CDR1 is LGHNA and CDR2 is YSLEER. The CDR3 length is 14 residues. The CDR3 DNA reads TGCGCCGGCAGCCCGAGGACAGCTTACAATGAGCAGTTCTTC. It encodes CAGSPRTAYNEQFF.

This clonotype was seen a few times. V usage is TRBV6-1 and J usage is TRBJ1-5, with 8 bases aligning to TRBD1. The CDR3 loop spans 15 amino acids. Trimming cost V 7 bases and J 1 base; bases outside gene matches: 6. From germline, CDR1 is MNHNS and CDR2 SASEGT. CDR3 amino acids: CASMEDRVSNQPQHF. CDR3 in DNA: TGTGCCAGCATGGAGGACAGGGTCAGCAATCAGCCCCAGCATTTT.

Only a few counts were recorded for this clonotype. The chain joins TRBV5-1 to TRBJ2-3, with D tentatively TRBD2 (5 bases). CDR3 length: 12 residues. The germline V gene encodes CDR1 SGHRS and CDR2 YFSETQ. Trimming cost V 4 bases and J 4 bases, with 7 bases left between them. In DNA form, the CDR3 reads TGCGCCAGCAGCATCGGGGCAGATACGCAGTATTTT. Translating gives CASSIGADTQYF. The full variable domain, with the rest looked up from reference TRBV5-1 and TRBJ2-3, is KAGVTQTPRYLIKTRGQQVTLSCSPISGHRSVSWYQQTPGQGLQFLFEYFSETQRNKGNFPGRFSGRQFSNSRSEMNVSTLELGDSALYLCASSIGADTQYFGPGTRLTVL.